The source of this T cell receptor (beta chain) is a study of blood T cell repertoires in COVID-19. The CDR3 totals 14 residues. Germline CDR1 SGHRS, CDR2 YFSETQ. The V and J ends lost 3 bases and 8 bases, in that order; junction bases with no gene match: 5. All recovered Cohort 3 donors got two negative PCRs, got clearance, or saw symptom resolution. Study processing details: Estimation of nucleated cell counts relied on the amplification of reference gene primers. Here immunoSEQ multiplex PCR was the method, and the copy in TCRdb shows in-frame clones only, minus some. That table supplies the V and J calls and clone size; D and trimming were determined from the DNA. The profile covers a few hundred thousand clones, with around 84% appearing a single time and about 2.5% taken by the ten largest.

The sequence came from a woman in her forties or fifties who had recovered from COVID-19. The rearrangement links TRBV5-1 to TRBJ1-4, with 9 bases that match TRBD1. The specimen was PBMCs or T cells enriched from blood (not recorded which). CDR3 nucleotides: TGCGCCAGCAGCTCACAGGGGGCGAGGGAAAAACTGTTTTTT. This codes for CASSSQGAREKLFF.